The rows below give T cell receptor beta chains drawn from one sample of a study of blood T cell repertoires in COVID-19. Here immunoSEQ multiplex PCR was the method, and the copy in TCRdb shows in-frame clones only, minus some. The table has more than 140,000 clones, about 91% seen once. The sequenced material came from peripheral blood. These receptors came from a woman aged 55-75 years with acute or convalescent COVID-19. Both conserved end residues are part of each CDR3. A D gene is named only where the DNA matches it firmly. The size of a clone is reported for some rows only, either as once, few or many, or as a class for expanded clones.

NA 13 TRBJ1-2 TRBV14 NA TGTGCCAGCAGCCGCAGAGCGACCGGTGGCTACACCTTC CASSRRATGGYTF
NA 15 TRBJ2-5 TRBV2 TRBD1 TGTGCCAGCAGTCCGGACAGGGGGCACCAAGAGACCCAGTACTTC CASSPDRGHQETQYF
NA 17 TRBJ2-1 TRBV4-1 NA TGCGCCAGCAGCCAAGATATGATGGAGGGTCCCCGGAGAGAGCAGTTCTTC CASSQDMMEGPRREQFF
NA 15 TRBJ1-2 TRBV3-1/TRBV3-2 NA TGTGCCAGCAGCCAAGATGCGGGAGTTGGCTATGGCTACACCTTC CASSQDAGVGYGYTF
NA 15 TRBJ2-7 TRBV7-7 NA TGTGCTAGCAGCTTAAGGCCGACAGGCCCCTACGAGCAGTACTTC CASSLRPTGPYEQYF
once 15 TRBJ2-1 TRBV5-1 TRBD2 TGCGCCAGCACCCGGACTAGCGAAGCCTACAATGAGCAGTTCTTC CASTRTSEAYNEQFF
NA 15 TRBJ1-1 TRBV4-1 TRBD1 TGCGCCAGCAGGCAGACAGGGGTCGGTTGGACTGAAGCTTTCTTT CASRQTGVGWTEAFF
NA 15 TRBJ1-1 TRBV5-1 NA TGCGCCAGCAGCCTGGGCCACAGCCTGAACACTGAAGCTTTCTTT CASSLGHSLNTEAFF
NA 13 TRBJ1-1 TRBV12-3/TRBV12-4 NA TGTGCCAGCAGGCCCGGTGACAGGACTGAAGCTTTCTTT CASRPGDRTEAFF
once 16 TRBJ2-1 TRBV10-3 TRBD2 TGTGCCATCATGAGGACTAGCGGGGGCCTCTACAATGAGCAGTTCTTC CAIMRTSGGLYNEQFF
NA 13 TRBJ1-2 TRBV7-2 TRBD1 TGTGCCAGCAGCACCGGACAGGGAAGGGGCTACACCTTC CASSTGQGRGYTF
NA 15 TRBJ1-2 TRBV25-1 TRBD1 TGTGCCAGCAGTGAATCAGTTCAGGGGGCTGGCGGCTACACCTTC CASSESVQGAGGYTF
NA 13 TRBJ1-2 TRBV29-1 TRBD1 TGCAGCGTTGCCACCACAGGGGAGTCTGGCTACACCTTC CSVATTGESGYTF
NA 19 TRBJ2-6 TRBV5-4 TRBD2 TGTGCCAGCAGCTTGGGACTAGCGGGGGCCATCTCTGGGGCCAACGTCCTGACTTTC CASSLGLAGAISGANVLTF
once 14 TRBJ1-2 TRBV30 NA TGTGCCTGGACCCAAAGAGAGGGCGACTATGGCTACACCTTC CAWTQREGDYGYTF
NA 18 TRBJ2-2 TRBV15 NA TGTGCCACCAGCAGAGATCAGACGGGCAGGGAGGCCACCGGGGAGCTGTTTTTT CATSRDQTGREATGELFF
many 16 TRBJ1-1 TRBV6-2/TRBV6-3 TRBD1 TGTGCCAGCAGTTACCCGCGGGACAGGGTATACACTGAAGCTTTCTTT CASSYPRDRVYTEAFF
NA 15 TRBJ2-2 TRBV30 NA TGTGCCTGGTCCCTCATACAGGGGAACACCGGGGAGCTGTTTTTT CAWSLIQGNTGELFF
NA 11 TRBJ1-1 TRBV29-1 TRBD1 TGCAGCGTACAGGGACAGGGGGTATCTTTCTTT CSVQGQGVSFF
NA 15 TRBJ2-1 TRBV29-1 TRBD2 TGCAGCGTTGAGGGGGTAGCGGGGGTCTACAATGAGCAGTTCTTC CSVEGVAGVYNEQFF
NA 16 TRBJ2-1 TRBV10-3 TRBD1 TGTGCCATCAGGGGAACCGGGACAGGGGGTGGTAATGAGCAGTTCTTC CAIRGTGTGGGNEQFF
few 15 TRBJ1-3 TRBV6-6 NA TGTGCCAGCAGAAACGGACAGTCGTATGAAAACACCATATATTTT CASRNGQSYENTIYF
NA 16 TRBJ1-4 TRBV4-1 TRBD1 TGCGCCAGCAGCCAAGATCCCAGGGGGCGAGACGAAAAACTGTTTTTT CASSQDPRGRDEKLFF
NA 15 TRBJ1-2 TRBV7-2 NA TGTGCCAGCAGCCACGCGTGGACAGTAAACTATGGCTACACCTTC CASSHAWTVNYGYTF
NA 12 TRBJ1-2 TRBV2 NA TGTGCCAGCAGCTTGTCTAACTATGGCTACACCTTC CASSLSNYGYTF